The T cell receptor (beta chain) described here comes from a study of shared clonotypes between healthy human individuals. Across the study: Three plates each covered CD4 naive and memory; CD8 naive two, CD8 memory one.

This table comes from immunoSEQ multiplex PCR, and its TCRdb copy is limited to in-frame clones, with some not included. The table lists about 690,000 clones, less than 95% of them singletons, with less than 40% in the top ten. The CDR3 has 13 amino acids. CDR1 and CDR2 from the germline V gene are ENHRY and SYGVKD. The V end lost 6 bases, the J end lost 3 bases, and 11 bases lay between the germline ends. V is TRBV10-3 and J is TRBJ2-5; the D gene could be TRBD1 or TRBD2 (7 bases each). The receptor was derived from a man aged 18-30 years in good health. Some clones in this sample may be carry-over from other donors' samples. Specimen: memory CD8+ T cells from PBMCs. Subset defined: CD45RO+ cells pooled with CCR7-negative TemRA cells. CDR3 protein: CAIRGGTEETQYF. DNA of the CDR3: TGTGCCATCAGGGGGGGGACAGAAGAGACCCAGTACTTC.